This is a list of T cell receptor beta chains from one sample in a study of T cell responses to AZD1222 COVID-19 vaccine. The protocol was immunoSEQ multiplex PCR, while the TCRdb copy is restricted to in-frame clones and leaves out a portion. Among over 70,000 clones, 85% were seen once, and the ten largest hold about a fifth. The sample consisted of peripheral blood, taken on day 0 of AZD1222 vaccination. These receptors all stem from an adult in good health. The conserved cysteine and the conserved F or W are not part of the CDR3 here. D genes are given only for firm matches.

D	V	CDR3
.	TRBV4-1	ASSDSRTRPTGELF
.	TRBV11-3	ASSLGPQGELF
TRBD2	TRBV18	ASSPPGGVYEQF
.	TRBV7-6	ASSLASTDTQY
.	TRBV5-1	ASSSGTPNRAIY
.	TRBV5-1	ASSFGQPRGEQY
TRBD2	TRBV4-1	ASSPGREFDEQF
.	TRBV5-1	ASSRREATDTQY
.	TRBV6-5	ASSYAGTTEAF
.	TRBV18	ASSPKASLEQY
.	TRBV9	ASKRGLGGYT
.	TRBV6-5	ASSYTTLTFQETQY
.	TRBV5-4	ASSLDLPSGYGYT
TRBD2	TRBV5-1	ASSFPRGGRPGNEQF
TRBD2	TRBV5-4	ASSLASSGVNTGELF
.	TRBV2	ASSLLLLEGDTQY
TRBD1	TRBV10-3	AIMGQGKGEQY
.	TRBV3-1/TRBV3-2	ASSQSIGGSYEQC
.	TRBV2	ASSSRTDTGNQPQH
.	TRBV7-8	ASSPGRGKGFGYT
.	TRBV5-1	ASSLAADTQY
.	TRBV19	ASSLTTGSGANVLT